Following are 7 T cell receptor beta chains from one sample sequenced in a study of human T cells and chemical hapten exposure. TCRdb analysed the RACE reads with MiXCR anew, one entry per CDR3 protein. This table has 90,000 to 110,000 distinct CDR3 sequences, 30% to 35% appearing once. Time point reported: patch test 3, about 24 weeks after DPC sensitization. Treatment in this sample: therapeutic diphenylcyclopropenone sensitization with weekly scalp DPC. This material consisted of whole blood, taken in connection with sensitization to the hapten diphenylcyclopropenone (DPC). Source of these receptors: a man aged 35 to 55 with alopecia areata. Some clones in this sample may be carry-over from other donors' samples.

This clonotype has only a few counts. The chain links TRBV5-1 to TRBJ2-3; no clear D. CDR1 SGHRS and CDR2 YFSETQ come from the germline V gene. This CDR3 is built from 15 residues. V lost 0 bases and J 2 bases, leaving 10 bases between the germline ends. CDR3: CASSLGTPNTDTQYF. CDR3 nucleotides: TGCGCCAGCAGCTTGGGTACACCCAACACAGATACGCAGTATTTT.

The chain joins TRBV14 to TRBJ1-3; D gene unclear. V was trimmed by 3 bases and J by 4 bases, leaving 10 bases between them. The CDR3 spans 14 residues. Germline-derived CDR1 and CDR2 are SGHDN and FVKESK. The chain's CDR3 is CASSHYGLGNTIYF. In DNA, the CDR3 is TGTGCCAGCAGCCACTACGGCTTAGGAAACACCATATATTTT.

This rearrangement joins TRBV29-1 to TRBJ1-5, with a tentative D call TRBD1 (5 bases). The CDR3 is 12 residues long. Per the germline V gene, CDR1 is SQVTM and CDR2 is ANQGSEA. In DNA form, the CDR3 reads TGCACGAAGAACGGGGCGGATCAGCCCCAGCATTTT. Protein: CTKNGADQPQHF.

This clonotype was seen a few times. The gene calls are TRBV6-1 and TRBJ1-5; no reliable D call. The CDR3 is 15 residues long. Trimming left V 2 bases short and J 0 bases short, with 8 bases between. Germline CDR1 MNHNS, CDR2 SASEGT. The CDR3 bases are TGTGCCAGCAGTGAACTGGGTTATAGCAATCAGCCCCAGCATTTT. Its protein product is CASSELGYSNQPQHF.

The V gene is TRBV14, the J gene TRBJ2-4; D remains ambiguous. Germline CDR1 reads SGHDN; CDR2 reads FVKESK. CDR3 length: 13 residues. The V gene lost 1 base and the J gene lost 9 bases, with 10 bases spanning the gap. This CDR3 reads CASSQVSPGIQYF. DNA for the CDR3: TGTGCCAGCAGCCAAGTCTCCCCGGGCATTCAGTACTTC.

This chain links TRBV9 with TRBJ1-1; D might be TRBD1 (6 bases). Between the trimmed V and J ends, which lost 1 base and 6 bases, there was a span of 10 bases. This CDR3 has 13 residues. Germline-derived CDR1 and CDR2 are SGDLS and YYNGEE. CDR3 DNA sequence: TGTGCCAGCAGCGTAAGACAGGACCCTGAAGCTTTCTTT. Residues: CASSVRQDPEAFF.

This clonotype occurred a few times. The J gene is TRBJ1-1, the V gene TRBV12-3 or TRBV12-4; no definite D call. The CDR3 totals 12 residues. Trimming removed 2 bases from V and 11 bases from J, with 12 bases in between. DNA for the CDR3: TGTGCCAGCAGTTTAAGGCGGATCGGGGCTTTCTTT. Amino acids: CASSLRRIGAFF.